A selection of T cell receptor beta chains follows, all from one sample in a study of OX40 agonist ivuxolimab in advanced cancers. The repertoire was sequenced with immunoSEQ multiplex PCR; TCRdb's copy has only in-frame clones and lacks some. Of 15,000 to 20,000 clones in the sample, around 91% were seen once. This sample comprised CD4+ or CD8+ T cells sorted from blood, obtained in a trial of the OX40 agonist ivuxolimab. These receptors were obtained from an adult with an advanced solid tumor such as melanoma, head and neck, liver or kidney cancer. CDR3s include the opening cysteine and the closing phenylalanine or tryptophan.

V gene,J gene,CDR3 protein
TRBV6-1,TRBJ2-7,CATLRDNYEQYF
TRBV19,TRBJ1-5,CASTLGRNQPQHF
TRBV6-4,TRBJ2-7,CARTGYNDEQYF
TRBV6-6,TRBJ2-7,CASSYLGSYEQYF
TRBV27,TRBJ1-2,CASRAGAGGYTF
TRBV19,TRBJ1-5,CASRDSNQPQHF
TRBV14,TRBJ2-7,CASSFGTSGRAVYEQYF
TRBV28,TRBJ2-2,CASRGIRGYTGELFF
TRBV19,TRBJ1-1,CASTAGTPLGNTEAFF
TRBV4-3,TRBJ2-4,CASSQLPGPTANIQYF
TRBV28,TRBJ1-4,CASRDGRTNEKLFF
TRBV4-3,TRBJ2-1,CASSQGISGSYNEQFF
TRBV7-9,TRBJ2-2,CASSLTSGRPRGTGELFF
TRBV27,TRBJ2-7,CASSLPGGDEQYF
TRBV7-2,TRBJ2-1,CASRPPGQGLNGEQFF
TRBV5-1,TRBJ1-4,CASSLGQGDEKLFF
TRBV7-8,-,CASSLVPAGFYEQYF
TRBV6-6,TRBJ1-6,CASSPVNSPLHF
TRBV28,TRBJ2-1,CASSFPGLYNEQFF
TRBV4-3,TRBJ2-7,CASSQEPSGSSYEQYF
TRBV11-3,TRBJ2-3,CASSMRTSGSSTQYF
TRBV9,TRBJ2-1,CASSVATATSEYNEQFF
TRBV10-1,TRBJ2-1,CASSRGHNEQFF
TRBV19,TRBJ1-1,CASSIQGGGNTEAFF
TRBV11-3,TRBJ2-7,CASSPQRALREQYF
TRBV27,TRBJ2-7,CASSLQGGSYEQYF
TRBV10-3,TRBJ1-5,CAISELGNQPQHF
TRBV7-9,TRBJ1-1,CASSLWEGMNTEAFF
TRBV9,TRBJ2-2,CASSVYGASATGELFF
TRBV7-7,TRBJ2-2,CASTGTGNTGELFF
TRBV11-3,TRBJ2-7,CASSLTGHTYEQYF